This TCR beta chain was recorded in a study of technical replicates of blood from several donors. Profiled with immunoSEQ multiplex PCR; TCRdb holds only in-frame clones, not every one. The sample has 65,000 to 90,000 clones, roughly 93% seen once. V lost 8 bases to trimming and J lost 0 bases; unmatched junction nucleotides: 8. Germline V gene lookup returns CDR1 GTSNPN and CDR2 SVGIG (reference sequence). CDR3 length: 15 amino acids. The gene calls are TRBV30 and TRBJ2-7; 12 bases agree with TRBD2. Sequencing was done on a sample of T cells isolated from PBMCs. The source is a human donor in good health. For the CDR3, the DNA is TGTGCCAGTCCCGGGACTAGCGGGCTCTCCTACGAGCAGTACTTC. As protein: CASPGTSGLSYEQYF.